The rows below give T cell receptor beta chains drawn from one sample of a study of T cell responses to AZD1222 COVID-19 vaccine. Profiling relied on immunoSEQ multiplex PCR, and the TCRdb table lists in-frame clones only, not all of them. The table has about 180,000 clones, roughly 93% seen once. Specimen: peripheral blood, collected 28 days after the second dose of the MenACWY control vaccine. Every receptor here comes from an adult who received the MenACWY meningococcal vaccine as a control. Each CDR3 is given with its conserved first and last residue. Fields, in order: CDR3 protein, V gene.

CDR3aa: CASSLGGGTETQYF; v_gene: TRBV5-1
CDR3aa: CASSRREGGTEAFF; v_gene: TRBV19
CDR3aa: CASSLTGSGNNSPLHF; v_gene: TRBV7-3
CDR3aa: CASSELTIHGYTF; v_gene: TRBV2
CDR3aa: CSAPGLTYNEQFF; v_gene: TRBV29-1
CDR3aa: CASRAIYGYTF; v_gene: TRBV28
CDR3aa: CASKSWGDGTDTQYF; v_gene: TRBV19
CDR3aa: CAKRQGSMNTEAFF; v_gene: TRBV30
CDR3aa: CASSEYPGTGASNTGELFF; v_gene: TRBV28
CDR3aa: CASSQEAGGSYNEQFF; v_gene: TRBV4-1
CDR3aa: CASSFTSGGQETQYF; v_gene: TRBV5-1
CDR3aa: CASKLSRWNTEAFF; v_gene: TRBV27
CDR3aa: CASSLGQTNNSPLHF; v_gene: TRBV5-1
CDR3aa: CASSYTQGRNTEAFF; v_gene: TRBV6-5
CDR3aa: CAWRQGPNTGELFF; v_gene: TRBV30
CDR3aa: CASKGQDKNIQYF; v_gene: TRBV4-1
CDR3aa: CASSPVIREAFF; v_gene: TRBV5-6
CDR3aa: CASSSDLYSVGNTIYF; v_gene: TRBV6-5
CDR3aa: CASSEIMGKNIQYF; v_gene: TRBV18
CDR3aa: CASSLNVAGGRDEQYF; v_gene: TRBV5-1
CDR3aa: CASSYGGPPQETQYF; v_gene: TRBV6-5
CDR3aa: CASSLTGGDRYEQYF; v_gene: TRBV18
CDR3aa: CASSYSPQRRVNTEAFF; v_gene: TRBV6-2/TRBV6-3
CDR3aa: CASSIQGKETQYF; v_gene: TRBV18
CDR3aa: CAARRGFQETQYF; v_gene: TRBV2
CDR3aa: CASRPGQGAVDTQYF; v_gene: TRBV19
CDR3aa: CANQAVSLRFGNSPLHF; v_gene: TRBV10-1
CDR3aa: CASSYGQRANEKLFF; v_gene: TRBV7-9
CDR3aa: CASSQDRVARQPQHF; v_gene: TRBV4-2
CDR3aa: CASKSSGQLNTEAFF; v_gene: TRBV6-5
CDR3aa: CATSAPGTGGTDTQYF; v_gene: TRBV24-1
CDR3aa: CASSFNTEAFF; v_gene: TRBV27
CDR3aa: CASSFLSNQPQHF; v_gene: TRBV12-3/TRBV12-4
CDR3aa: CSASGTLGGYGYTF; v_gene: TRBV20-1
CDR3aa: CASSQDPGPSNQPQHF; v_gene: TRBV4-1